A single sample gave rise to the 32 T cell receptor beta chains below, sequenced in a study of shared clonotypes between healthy human individuals (dated by TCRdb to the early 2020s). The library was generated by the immunoSEQ multiplex PCR assay. TCRdb holds this immuneACCESS table with in-frame rearrangements only. Some clones are missing; in checked studies, unresolved V genes explain under half, and the rest has no known cause. For this sample there are around 1.6 million clones; approximately 98% appear just once. Of the sample, 0.45% falls within the top ten clones. The sequenced sample consisted of naive CD4+ T cells sorted from blood. The cell subset or site label of this sample denotes: CD45RA+ positively selected. The receptors shown here come from a man under 40 in good health.

V is TRBV29-1 and J is TRBJ2-2; D unresolved. The CDR3 length is 14 residues. Trimming cost V 4 bases and J 5 bases, with 14 bases left between them. Germline V gene lookup returns CDR1 SQVTM and CDR2 ANQGSEA. The CDR3 DNA reads as TGCAGCGTTGTGAGCCCATTCGGGACCGGGGAGCTGTTTTTT. Its protein product is CSVVSPFGTGELFF.

The gene calls are TRBV28 and TRBJ1-4; a weak D match, TRBD1 (5 bases). V lost 6 bases, J lost 2 bases, and 19 bases lay in between. CDR1 is MDHEN and CDR2 is SYDVKM in the germline V gene. The CDR3 has 17 residues. CDR3 residues: CASSPLDWKGTNEKLFF. CDR3 DNA sequence: TGTGCCAGCAGCCCCCTGGACTGGAAGGGGACTAATGAAAAACTGTTTTTT.

CDR3 region: CASSMGLAGTNTGELFF. CDR3 DNA: TGTGCCAGCAGCATGGGACTAGCGGGAACGAACACCGGGGAGCTGTTTTTT. V gene TRBV13 combines with J gene TRBJ2-2, with 13 nucleotides matching TRBD2. J was trimmed by 0 bases and V by 5 bases; bases with no gene match: 3. This CDR3 is built from 17 residues. Germline assignment: CDR1 PRHDT and CDR2 FYEKMQ (reference sequence).

The chain employs TRBV6-5 and TRBJ2-1; weak D call: TRBD2 (6 bases). Trimming pared 6 bases from V and 5 bases from J, leaving 11 bases between. Germline assignment: CDR1 MNHEY and CDR2 SVGAGI. There are 13 residues in the CDR3. CDR3 region: CASSPGLDNEQFF. DNA for the CDR3: TGTGCCAGCAGCCCGGGACTGGACAATGAGCAGTTCTTC.

The chain uses TRBV30 and TRBJ2-2; the D gene is possibly TRBD1 (6 bases). CDR1 is GTSNPN and CDR2 is SVGIG in the germline V gene (reference sequence). The CDR3 runs 15 residues. The CDR3 region has the DNA TGTAGAGTTAAAGGGGACACCTGGAACACCGGGGAGCTGTTTTTT. Amino acid sequence: CRVKGDTWNTGELFF.

The chain combines TRBV7-2 with TRBJ2-1; 8 bases agree with TRBD2. Germline CDR1 is SGHTA and CDR2 is FQGNSA. Trimming cost V 0 bases and J 7 bases; bases outside gene matches: 8. This CDR3 contains 16 residues. CDR3 in DNA: TGTGCCAGCAGCTTAGCGAGAGCGGGAGTTGCTAATGAGCAGTTCTTC. Its protein product is CASSLARAGVANEQFF.

The rearrangement joins TRBV10-1 to TRBJ1-5; 12 bases map to TRBD1. The CDR3 is made up of 18 amino acids. In germline, CDR1 is WNHNN, CDR2 SYGVQD (reference sequence). J was trimmed by 4 bases and V by 8 bases; bases with no gene match: 15. CDR3 sequence: CASGIRGQGALRNQPQHF. In DNA, the CDR3 is TGCGCCAGCGGAATACGGGGACAGGGGGCTCTTCGAAATCAGCCCCAGCATTTT.

Concerning this clone itself: Other DNA sequences within the sample encode an identical CDR3. The chain has TRBV7-2 and TRBJ1-1; D not resolved. The CDR3 totals 14 residues. The germline V gene has CDR1 SGHTA and CDR2 FQGNSA. V lost 1 base, J lost 2 bases, and 8 bases lay in between. The CDR3 here is CASSLVGTNTEAFF. CDR3 nucleotide sequence: TGTGCCAGCAGCTTAGTGGGCACCAACACTGAAGCTTTCTTT.

A remark on this clone: Different DNA sequences within this sample yield the same CDR3. This chain uses TRBV7-8 with TRBJ2-7; 10 bases map to TRBD1. Germline V gene lookup returns CDR1 SGHVS and CDR2 FQNEAQ. CDR3 length: 13 amino acids. The V segment lost 5 bases and the J segment 3 bases; nucleotides outside the gene matches: 1. CDR3 bases: TGTGCCAGCAGCCGGGACAGGGGCTACGAGCAGTACTTC. Protein sequence: CASSRDRGYEQYF.

This clone was detected once. This chain uses TRBV2 with TRBJ1-5, with TRBD1 matching 10 bases. The germline gives CDR1 SNHLY, CDR2 FYNNEI. The CDR3 loop spans 15 amino acids. Germline trimming cut 2 bases from V and 7 bases from J; bases unmatched to any gene: 5. Written as DNA, the CDR3 is TGTGCCAGCAGTGAAAGTCGGGACAGGGGACAGCCCCAGCATTTT. Translated: CASSESRDRGQPQHF.

This chain joins TRBV10-2 and TRBJ2-5; D call uncertain. CDR1 is WSHSY, CDR2 SAAADI, per germline. Trimming took off 8 bases at V and 4 bases at J, with 14 bases between the two ends. The CDR3 totals 13 residues. The CDR3 DNA reads TGCGCCAGCTCTATCGTGGGGTCAGAGACCCAGTACTTC. Encoded protein: CASSIVGSETQYF.

A note on this clone: Other DNA sequences from this sample encode an identical CDR3 as well. The chain links TRBV5-4 to TRBJ2-7; 10 nucleotides align to TRBD2. V was clipped by 4 bases and J by 0 bases; unmatched bases: 4. The germline CDR1 and CDR2 sequences are SGHNT and YYREEE (reference sequence). This CDR3 contains 15 residues. The CDR3 DNA reads as TGTGCCAGCAGCCCCGGACTAGCGGACTCCTACGAGCAGTACTTC. Translated: CASSPGLADSYEQYF.

The chain employs TRBV10-1 and TRBJ2-7; D call uncertain. There are 15 residues in the CDR3. Trimming took off 1 base at V and 0 bases at J, with 10 bases between the two ends. Per germline, CDR1 WNHNN and CDR2 SYGVQD (reference sequence). The CDR3 DNA is TGCGCCAGCAGTGAGTTTTCCACCCTCTCCTACGAGCAGTACTTC. Its translation is CASSEFSTLSYEQYF.

The rearrangement links TRBV4-3 to TRBJ2-6; possibly TRBD1 for D (5 bases). CDR1 LGHNA and CDR2 YSLEER come from the germline V gene. This CDR3 has 17 amino acids. V lost 1 base and J 3 bases, leaving 13 bases between the germline ends. The CDR3 here is CASSQGQGWIGANVLTF. Written as DNA, the CDR3 is TGCGCCAGCAGCCAAGGGCAGGGATGGATTGGGGCCAACGTCCTGACTTTC.

The chain has TRBV18 and TRBJ2-5, with TRBD2 identical over 8 bases. The CDR3 sequence is 14 residues long. The ends lost 3 bases at V and 5 bases at J; junction bases unmatched: 5. CDR1 KGHSH and CDR2 LQKENI come from the germline V gene. The CDR3 loop reads CASSPAGGAETQYF. The DNA for the CDR3 is TGTGCCAGCTCACCCGCGGGGGGCGCGGAGACCCAGTACTTC.

The V and J genes are TRBV4-3 and TRBJ1-1; the D gene is possibly TRBD1 (6 bases). Germline V lookup: CDR1 LGHNA, CDR2 YSLEER. This CDR3 region has 14 residues. Trimming shortened V by 3 bases and J by 11 bases, and 19 bases separated the two germline ends. Here the CDR3 reads CASSQAGLFQGAFF. The CDR3 DNA is TGCGCCAGCAGCCAGGCCGGGCTTTTCCAGGGGGCTTTCTTT.

V gene TRBV27 combines with J gene TRBJ2-7; D possibly corresponds to TRBD2 (6 bases). This CDR3 spans 16 amino acids. Between the trimmed V and J ends, which lost 5 bases and 2 bases, there was a span of 19 bases. Germline CDR1 MNHEY, CDR2 SMNVEV (reference sequence). The chain's CDR3 is CASSRLAEGSTYEQYF. The CDR3 region has the DNA TGTGCCAGCAGTAGGTTAGCGGAGGGGAGCACCTACGAGCAGTACTTC.

The count of this clone is one. This chain uses TRBV7-9 with TRBJ2-3; TRBD1 might be the D (5 bases). The CDR3 loop spans 15 amino acids. The germline CDR1 and CDR2 sequences are SEHNR and FQNEAQ (reference sequence). V was trimmed by 3 bases and J by 2 bases, leaving 12 bases between them. The CDR3 spells CASSLTVHNTDTQYF. The CDR3 DNA reads TGTGCCAGCAGCTTGACAGTCCACAACACAGATACGCAGTATTTT.

This chain joins TRBV11-2 and TRBJ2-3; D may match TRBD1 or TRBD2 (5 bases each). V lost 5 bases and J lost 10, with 13 bases in between. Germline-derived CDR1 and CDR2 are SGHAT and FQNNGV. This CDR3 contains 12 residues. The CDR3 sequence: CASSPRDGSQYF. The CDR3 nucleotides read TGTGCCAGCAGCCCACGGGACGGTTCGCAGTATTTT.

The rearrangement uses TRBV11-2 and TRBJ1-1; D gene ambiguous. With 11 bases removed from V and 5 bases from J, the gap between germline ends came to 9 bases. The CDR3 spans 10 residues. Germline V gene data show CDR1 as SGHAT and CDR2 as FQNNGV. CDR3: CAPGLTEAFF. In DNA, the CDR3 is TGTGCCCCTGGGCTGACTGAAGCTTTCTTT.

V gene TRBV19 combines with J gene TRBJ2-7, with TRBD1 matching over 8 bases. CDR1 and CDR2 from the germline V gene are LNHDA and SQIVND (reference sequence). J was trimmed by 4 bases and V by 11 bases; bases with no gene match: 7. This CDR3 has 12 amino acids. The CDR3, as DNA: TGTGCCTCCCGGGACAGGAAGTACGAGCAGTACTTC. Residues: CASRDRKYEQYF. Supplemented by reference TRBV19 and TRBJ2-7, the full variable domain reads DGGITQSPKYLFRKEGQNVTLSCEQNLNHDAMYWYRQDPGQGLRLIYYSQIVNDFQKGDIAEGYSVSREKKESFPLTVTSAQKNPTAFYLCASRDRKYEQYFGPGTRLTVT.

About this clone: The same CDR3 is also encoded by other DNA sequences in this sample. The chain recombines TRBV11-2 with TRBJ1-4, with D perhaps matching TRBD1 (5 bases). Germline values: CDR1 SGHAT, CDR2 FQNNGV. V was shortened by 1 base and J by 8 bases, with 11 bases between the two germline ends. There are 14 residues in the CDR3. The CDR3 sequence is CASSLGQGREKLFF. CDR3 nucleotides: TGTGCCAGCAGCTTAGGGCAGGGAAGAGAAAAACTGTTTTTT.

The chain is built from TRBV25-1 and TRBJ2-7, with 7 positions matching TRBD1. Germline CDR1 reads MGHDK; CDR2 reads SYGVNS. With 3 bases clipped from V and 0 bases from J, the junction kept 2 bases outside the gene matches. The CDR3 covers 14 residues. In DNA form, the CDR3 reads TGTGCCAGCAGTGACTGGGACAGCTCCTACGAGCAGTACTTC. This codes for CASSDWDSSYEQYF.

The chain joins TRBV6-5 to TRBJ2-7; D uncertain. CDR1 is MNHEY and CDR2 is SVGAGI in the germline V gene. The CDR3 has 14 amino acids. V lost 6 bases to trimming and J lost 5 bases, with 17 bases between them. The CDR3: CASRDGLGIDEQYF. The CDR3 bases are TGTGCCAGCAGGGACGGCCTGGGGATCGACGAGCAGTACTTC.

CDR3 in DNA: TGTGCCAGCTTGAGCGGCTCCTACAATGAGCAGTTCTTC. As protein: CASLSGSYNEQFF. The gene calls are TRBV2 and TRBJ2-1; tentatively, D is TRBD2 (5 bases). CDR1 and CDR2 from the germline V gene are SNHLY and FYNNEI. The CDR3 has 13 residues. Trimming shortened V by 8 bases and J by 0 bases, and 8 bases separated the two germline ends. The full variable domain, in which reference TRBV2 and TRBJ2-1 provide the parts outside the CDR3, is EPEVTQTPSHQVTQMGQEVILRCVPISNHLYFYWYRQILGQKVEFLVSFYNNEISEKSEIFDDQFSVERPDGSNFTLKIRSTKLEDSAMYFCASLSGSYNEQFFGPGTRLTVL.

This clone came up once. This sequence joins TRBV11-2 and TRBJ2-7, with 10 bases fitting TRBD1. The junction had 4 bases not matched to a gene; V was cut back by 4 bases and J by 4 bases. The CDR3 consists of 14 residues. Germline loops: CDR1 SGHAT, CDR2 FQNNGV. The CDR3 region is CASSSDRGQYEQYF. The CDR3 DNA sequence: TGTGCCAGCAGCTCCGACAGGGGGCAATACGAGCAGTACTTC.

This chain uses TRBV5-1 with TRBJ2-5, with D possibly being TRBD2 (5 bases). The CDR3 sequence is 14 residues long. Between the trimmed V and J ends, which lost 4 bases and 1 base, there was a span of 11 bases. Germline assignment: CDR1 SGHRS and CDR2 YFSETQ. The CDR3, as DNA: TGCGCCAGCAGCCCCATGGACTTCCAAGAGACCCAGTACTTC. Translated: CASSPMDFQETQYF.

Points on this clone: The same CDR3 also results from other DNA sequences found in this sample. The CDR3 spells CASSSDRGRNEKLFF. DNA for the CDR3: TGTGCCAGCAGCTCAGACAGGGGGCGTAATGAAAAACTGTTTTTT. The chain employs TRBV7-2 and TRBJ1-4, with 10 bases that match TRBD1. V trimming: 4 bases; J trimming: 4 bases; junction bases outside the gene matches: 3. Germline V CDR1 and CDR2: SGHTA, FQGNSA. The CDR3 runs 15 residues.

This clone was recorded only once. The rearrangement links TRBV14 to TRBJ1-4, with TRBD1 as a possible D gene (5 bases). Germline V gives CDR1 SGHDN, CDR2 FVKESK. This CDR3 has 15 amino acids. V was clipped by 4 bases and J by 4 bases, with 13 bases between them. The CDR3 loop is CASSPKTARNEKLFF. The CDR3 nucleotides are TGTGCCAGCAGCCCTAAGACAGCCCGTAATGAAAAACTGTTTTTT.

The genes are TRBV2 and TRBJ2-3, with D possibly being TRBD2 (7 bases). Germline V gene lookup returns CDR1 SNHLY and CDR2 FYNNEI. CDR3 length equals 13 residues. V lost 1 base, J lost 7 bases, and 9 bases lay in between. The CDR3 nucleotides are TGTGCCAGCAGTGAAGGGGGGGGCCATACGCAGTATTTT. It specifies CASSEGGGHTQYF.

The J gene is TRBJ1-1, the V gene TRBV28; maybe TRBD1 (6 bases). This CDR3 is 17 amino acids long. Looked up from germline, CDR1 is MDHEN and CDR2 is SYDVKM. V was clipped by 3 bases and J by 1 base, with 18 bases between them. The CDR3 region is CASSFIFSGGRNTEAFF. Here the CDR3 DNA reads TGTGCCAGCAGTTTTATCTTTTCGGGGGGGCGGAACACTGAAGCTTTCTTT.

The V call is TRBV7-8, the J call TRBJ2-1; 7 positions agree with TRBD1. The CDR3 runs 13 residues. V shed 5 bases and J 5 bases; nucleotides not matched to a gene: 3. The germline CDR1 and CDR2 sequences are SGHVS and FQNEAQ. CDR3 DNA sequence: TGTGCCAGCAGCCTTGACAGGGACAATGAGCAGTTCTTC. As protein: CASSLDRDNEQFF. Full variable domain (rest looked up from reference TRBV7-8 and TRBJ2-1): GAGVSQSPRYKVAKRGQDVALRCDPISGHVSLFWYQQALGQGPEFLTYFQNEAQLDKSGLPSDRFFAERPEGSVSTLKIQRTQQEDSAVYLCASSLDRDNEQFFGPGTRLTVL.